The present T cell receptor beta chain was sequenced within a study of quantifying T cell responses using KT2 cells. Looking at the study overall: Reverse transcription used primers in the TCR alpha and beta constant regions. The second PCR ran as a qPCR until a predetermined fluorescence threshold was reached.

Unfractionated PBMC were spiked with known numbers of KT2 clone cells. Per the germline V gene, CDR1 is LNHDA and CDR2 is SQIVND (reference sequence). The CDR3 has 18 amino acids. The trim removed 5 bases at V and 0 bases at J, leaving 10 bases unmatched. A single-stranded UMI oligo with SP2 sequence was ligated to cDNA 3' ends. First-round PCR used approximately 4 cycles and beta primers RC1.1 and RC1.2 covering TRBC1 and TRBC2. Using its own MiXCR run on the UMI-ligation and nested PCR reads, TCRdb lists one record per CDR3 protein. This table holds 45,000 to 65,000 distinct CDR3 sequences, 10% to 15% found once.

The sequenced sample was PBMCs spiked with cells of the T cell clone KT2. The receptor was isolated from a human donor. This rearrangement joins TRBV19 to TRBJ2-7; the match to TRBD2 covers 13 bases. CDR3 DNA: TGTGCCAGTAGTCCCCACGGACTAGCGGGGGCCAGCTCCTACGAGCAGTACTTC. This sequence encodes CASSPHGLAGASSYEQYF.